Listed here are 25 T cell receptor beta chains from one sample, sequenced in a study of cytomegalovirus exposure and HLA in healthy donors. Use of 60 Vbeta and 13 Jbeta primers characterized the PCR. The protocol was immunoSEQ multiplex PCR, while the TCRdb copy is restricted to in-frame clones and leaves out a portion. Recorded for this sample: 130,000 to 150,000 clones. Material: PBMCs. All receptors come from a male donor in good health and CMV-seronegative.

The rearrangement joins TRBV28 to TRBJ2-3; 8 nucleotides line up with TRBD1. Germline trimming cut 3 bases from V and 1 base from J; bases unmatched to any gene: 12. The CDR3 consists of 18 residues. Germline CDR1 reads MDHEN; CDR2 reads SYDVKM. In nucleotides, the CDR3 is TGTGCCAGCAGTTTCCGATGGGACAGGAGCCAACGCACAGATACGCAGTATTTT. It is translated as CASSFRWDRSQRTDTQYF.

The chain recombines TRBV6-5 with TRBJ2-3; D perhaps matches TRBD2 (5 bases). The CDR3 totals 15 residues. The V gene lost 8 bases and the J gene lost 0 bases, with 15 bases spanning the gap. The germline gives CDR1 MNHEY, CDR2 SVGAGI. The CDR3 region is CASVSSATSTDTQYF. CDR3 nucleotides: TGTGCCAGCGTTAGTAGCGCTACTAGCACAGATACGCAGTATTTT.

The CDR3 sequence: CASSIALAGGLGELFF. CDR3 DNA sequence: TGTGCCAGTAGTATAGCCCTAGCGGGGGGGCTTGGGGAGCTGTTTTTT. The rearrangement uses TRBV19 and TRBJ2-2, with 12 nucleotides matching TRBD2. The V gene's germline CDR1 is LNHDA and CDR2 SQIVND (reference sequence). The ends lost 1 base at V and 8 bases at J; junction bases unmatched: 5. CDR3 length: 16 amino acids.

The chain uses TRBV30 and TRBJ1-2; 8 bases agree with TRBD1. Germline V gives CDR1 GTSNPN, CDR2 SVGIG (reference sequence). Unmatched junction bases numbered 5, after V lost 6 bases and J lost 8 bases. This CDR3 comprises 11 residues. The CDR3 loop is CACRTGWGYTF. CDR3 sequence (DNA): TGTGCCTGTCGGACAGGGTGGGGCTACACCTTC.

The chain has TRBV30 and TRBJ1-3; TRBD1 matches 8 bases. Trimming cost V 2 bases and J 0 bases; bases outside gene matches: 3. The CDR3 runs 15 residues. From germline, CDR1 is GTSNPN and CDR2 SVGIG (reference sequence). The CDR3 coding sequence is TGTGCCTGGAGTTACAGGGGGTTCTCTGGAAACACCATATATTTT. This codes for CAWSYRGFSGNTIYF.

The DNA for the CDR3 is TGTGCCAGCAGCTTGGCGGGAGACAGGAACACTGAAGCTTTCTTT. Residues: CASSLAGDRNTEAFF. The chain joins TRBV5-5 to TRBJ1-1, with D tentatively TRBD1 (5 bases). V gave up 0 bases and J gave up 1 base, with 10 bases separating them. This CDR3 comprises 15 residues. The V gene's germline CDR1 is SGHKS and CDR2 YYEKEE (reference sequence).

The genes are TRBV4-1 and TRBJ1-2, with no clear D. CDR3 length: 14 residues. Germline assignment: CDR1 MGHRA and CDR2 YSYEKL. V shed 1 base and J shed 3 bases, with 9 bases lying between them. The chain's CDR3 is CASSQGLEHYGYTF. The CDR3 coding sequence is TGCGCCAGCAGCCAAGGCCTAGAACACTATGGCTACACCTTC.

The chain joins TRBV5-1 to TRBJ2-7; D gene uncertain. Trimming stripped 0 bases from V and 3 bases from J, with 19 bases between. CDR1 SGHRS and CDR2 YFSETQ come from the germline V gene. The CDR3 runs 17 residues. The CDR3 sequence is CASSLVAGSPIFYEQYF. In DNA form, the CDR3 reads TGCGCCAGCAGCTTGGTAGCCGGATCCCCAATTTTCTACGAGCAGTACTTC.

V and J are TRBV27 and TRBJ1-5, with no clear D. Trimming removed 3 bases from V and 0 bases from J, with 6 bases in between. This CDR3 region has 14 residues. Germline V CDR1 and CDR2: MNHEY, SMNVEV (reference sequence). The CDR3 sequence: CASSFRGSNQPQHF. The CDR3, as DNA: TGTGCCAGCAGTTTCCGGGGTAGCAATCAGCCCCAGCATTTT.

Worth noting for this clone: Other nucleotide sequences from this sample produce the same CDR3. CDR3 protein: CASSVSGSNQPQHF. CDR3 DNA: TGTGCCAGCAGCGTAAGCGGGAGCAATCAGCCCCAGCATTTT. The chain joins TRBV9 to TRBJ1-5, with D hard to call. Trimming removed 1 base from V and 1 base from J, with 6 bases in between. Germline CDR1 SGDLS, CDR2 YYNGEE. The CDR3 has 14 amino acids.

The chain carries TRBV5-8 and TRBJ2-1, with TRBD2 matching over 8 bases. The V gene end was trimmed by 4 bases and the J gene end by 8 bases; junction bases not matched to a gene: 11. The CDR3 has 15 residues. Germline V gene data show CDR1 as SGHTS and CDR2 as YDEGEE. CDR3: CASSPGGGFGHEQFF. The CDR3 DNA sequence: TGTGCCAGCAGCCCCGGGGGGGGTTTCGGCCATGAGCAGTTCTTC.

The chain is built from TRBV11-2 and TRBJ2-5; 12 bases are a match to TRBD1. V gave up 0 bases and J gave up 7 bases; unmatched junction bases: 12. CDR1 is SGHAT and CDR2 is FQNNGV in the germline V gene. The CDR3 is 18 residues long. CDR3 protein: CASSLDGTGGRSGWTQYF. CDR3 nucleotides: TGTGCCAGCAGCTTAGACGGGACAGGGGGCCGTAGCGGGTGGACCCAGTACTTC.

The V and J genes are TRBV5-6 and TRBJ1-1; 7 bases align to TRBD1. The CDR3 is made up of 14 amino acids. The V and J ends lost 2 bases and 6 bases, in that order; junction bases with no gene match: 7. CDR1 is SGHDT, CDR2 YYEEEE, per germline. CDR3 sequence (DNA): TGTGCCAGCAGCTTACAGGGGACATGGGCTGAAGCTTTCTTT. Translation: CASSLQGTWAEAFF.

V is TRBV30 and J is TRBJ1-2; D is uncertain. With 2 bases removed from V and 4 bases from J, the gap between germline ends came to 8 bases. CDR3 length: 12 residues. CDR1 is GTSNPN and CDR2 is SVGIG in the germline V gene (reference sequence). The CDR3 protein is CAWSFRSYGYTF. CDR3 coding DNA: TGTGCCTGGAGTTTCCGGAGCTATGGCTACACCTTC.

The CDR3 loop reads CASSPGDRDNQPQHF. The CDR3 nucleotides are TGTGCCAGCAGCCCGGGGGACAGAGATAATCAGCCCCAGCATTTT. The gene calls are TRBV7-2 and TRBJ1-5; 7 bases align to TRBD1. CDR3 length: 15 residues. The V segment lost 5 bases and the J segment 4 bases; nucleotides outside the gene matches: 8. The germline CDR1 and CDR2 sequences are SGHTA and FQGNSA.

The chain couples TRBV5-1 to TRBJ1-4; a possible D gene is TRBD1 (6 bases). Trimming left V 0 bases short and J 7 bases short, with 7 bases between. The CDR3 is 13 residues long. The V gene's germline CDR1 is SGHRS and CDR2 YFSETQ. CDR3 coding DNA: TGCGCCAGCAGCTTGGCCAGGGGTGAAAAACTGTTTTTT. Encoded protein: CASSLARGEKLFF.

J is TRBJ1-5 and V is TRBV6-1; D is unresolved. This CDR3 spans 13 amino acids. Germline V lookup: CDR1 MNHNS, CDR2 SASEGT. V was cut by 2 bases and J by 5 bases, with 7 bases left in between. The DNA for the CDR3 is TGTGCCAGCAGTGAAAGCTATTATCAGCCCCAGCATTTT. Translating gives CASSESYYQPQHF.

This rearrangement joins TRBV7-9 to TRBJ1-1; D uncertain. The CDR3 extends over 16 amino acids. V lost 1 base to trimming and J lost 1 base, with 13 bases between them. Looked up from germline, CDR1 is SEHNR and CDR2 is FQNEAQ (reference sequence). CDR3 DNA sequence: TGTGCCAGCAGCTTAGTGGCAGCTACTAAGAACACTGAAGCTTTCTTT. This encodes CASSLVAATKNTEAFF.

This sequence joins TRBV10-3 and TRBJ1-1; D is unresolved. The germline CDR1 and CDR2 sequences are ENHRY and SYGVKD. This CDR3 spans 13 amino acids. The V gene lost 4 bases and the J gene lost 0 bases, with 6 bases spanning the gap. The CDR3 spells CAISGSLNTEAFF. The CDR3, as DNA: TGTGCCATCAGTGGCAGTCTGAACACTGAAGCTTTCTTT.

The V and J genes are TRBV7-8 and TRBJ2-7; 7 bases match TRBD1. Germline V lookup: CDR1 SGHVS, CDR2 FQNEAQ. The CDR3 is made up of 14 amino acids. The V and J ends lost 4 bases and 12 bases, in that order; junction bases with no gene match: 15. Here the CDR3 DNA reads TGTGCCAGCAGCTCACAGGGGCTACCTACTGGGTTGTACTTC. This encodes CASSSQGLPTGLYF.

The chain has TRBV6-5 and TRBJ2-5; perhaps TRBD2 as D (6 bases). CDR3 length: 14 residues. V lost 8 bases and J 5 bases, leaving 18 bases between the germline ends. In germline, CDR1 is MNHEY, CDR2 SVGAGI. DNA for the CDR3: TGTGCCAGCGGCCGGGACTTTTTTAAGGAGACCCAGTACTTC. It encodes CASGRDFFKETQYF.

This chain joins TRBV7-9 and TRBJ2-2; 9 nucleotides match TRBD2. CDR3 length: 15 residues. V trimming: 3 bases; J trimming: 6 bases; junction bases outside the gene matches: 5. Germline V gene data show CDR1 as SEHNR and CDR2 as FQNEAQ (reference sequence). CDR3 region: CASSLGAGGPGELFF. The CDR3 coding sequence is TGTGCCAGCAGCTTGGGAGCGGGAGGACCCGGGGAGCTGTTTTTT.

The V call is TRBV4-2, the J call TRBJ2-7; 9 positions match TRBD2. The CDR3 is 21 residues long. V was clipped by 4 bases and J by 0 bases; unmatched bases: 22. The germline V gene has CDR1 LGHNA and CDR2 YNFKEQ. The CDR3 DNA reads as TGTGCCAGCAGCCCCATAACCCTACCCGGGACTAGCTCCCTTAGCTCCTACGAGCAGTACTTC. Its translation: CASSPITLPGTSSLSSYEQYF.

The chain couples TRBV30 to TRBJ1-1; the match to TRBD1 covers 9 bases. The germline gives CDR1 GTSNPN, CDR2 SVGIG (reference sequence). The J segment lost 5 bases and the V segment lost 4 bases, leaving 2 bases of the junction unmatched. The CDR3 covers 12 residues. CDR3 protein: CAWNDRGTEAFF. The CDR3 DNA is TGTGCCTGGAATGACAGGGGGACTGAAGCTTTCTTT.

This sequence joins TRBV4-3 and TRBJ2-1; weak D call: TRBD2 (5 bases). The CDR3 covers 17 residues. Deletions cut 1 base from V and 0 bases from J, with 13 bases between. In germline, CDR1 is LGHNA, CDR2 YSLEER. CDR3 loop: CASSQAFGDSSYNEQFF. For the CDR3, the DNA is TGCGCCAGCAGCCAAGCATTCGGGGATAGCTCCTACAATGAGCAGTTCTTC.